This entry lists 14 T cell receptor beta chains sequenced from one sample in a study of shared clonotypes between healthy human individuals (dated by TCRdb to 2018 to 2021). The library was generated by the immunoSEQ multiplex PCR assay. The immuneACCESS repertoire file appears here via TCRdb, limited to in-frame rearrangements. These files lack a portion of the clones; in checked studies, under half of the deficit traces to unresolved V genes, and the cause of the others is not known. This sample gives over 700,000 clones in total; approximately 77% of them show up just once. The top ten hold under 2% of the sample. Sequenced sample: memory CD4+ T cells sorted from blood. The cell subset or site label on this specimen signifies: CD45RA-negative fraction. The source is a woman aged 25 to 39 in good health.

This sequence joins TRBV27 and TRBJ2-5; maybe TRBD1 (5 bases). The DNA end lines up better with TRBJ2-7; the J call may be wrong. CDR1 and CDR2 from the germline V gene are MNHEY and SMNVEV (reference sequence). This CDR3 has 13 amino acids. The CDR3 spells CASSLTGFYEQYF. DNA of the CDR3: TGTGCCAGCAGTTTAACAGGATTTTACGAGCAGTACTTC.

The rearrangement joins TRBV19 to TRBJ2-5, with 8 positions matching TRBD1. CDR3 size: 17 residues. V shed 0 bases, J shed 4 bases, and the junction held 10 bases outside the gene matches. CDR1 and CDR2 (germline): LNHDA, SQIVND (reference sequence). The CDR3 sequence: CASSIERGTGGLETQYF. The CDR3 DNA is TGTGCCAGTAGTATAGAACGAGGGACAGGAGGATTAGAGACCCAGTACTTC.

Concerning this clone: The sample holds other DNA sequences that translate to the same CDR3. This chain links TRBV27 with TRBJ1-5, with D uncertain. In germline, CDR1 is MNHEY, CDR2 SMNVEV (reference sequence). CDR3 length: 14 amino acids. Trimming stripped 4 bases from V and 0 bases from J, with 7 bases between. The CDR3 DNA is TGTGCCAGCAGTTCATACAATAGCAATCAGCCCCAGCATTTT. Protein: CASSSYNSNQPQHF.

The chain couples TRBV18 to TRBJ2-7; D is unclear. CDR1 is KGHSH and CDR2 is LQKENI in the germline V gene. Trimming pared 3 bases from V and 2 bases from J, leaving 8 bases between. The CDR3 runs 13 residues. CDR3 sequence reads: CASSPLHPYEQYF. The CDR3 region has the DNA TGTGCCAGCTCACCCTTACATCCCTACGAGCAGTACTTC.

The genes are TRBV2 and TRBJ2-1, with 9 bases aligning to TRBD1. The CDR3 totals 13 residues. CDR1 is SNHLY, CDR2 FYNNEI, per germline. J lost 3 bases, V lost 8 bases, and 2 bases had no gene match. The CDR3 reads CASRDRVYNEQFF. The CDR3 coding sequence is TGTGCCAGCCGGGACAGGGTCTACAATGAGCAGTTCTTC.

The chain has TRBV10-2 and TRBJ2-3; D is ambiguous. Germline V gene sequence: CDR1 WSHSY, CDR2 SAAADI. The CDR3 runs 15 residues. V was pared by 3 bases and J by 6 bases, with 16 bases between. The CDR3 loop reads CASSDRIALGDTQYF. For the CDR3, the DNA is TGCGCCAGCAGTGATCGGATAGCCCTAGGGGATACGCAGTATTTT.

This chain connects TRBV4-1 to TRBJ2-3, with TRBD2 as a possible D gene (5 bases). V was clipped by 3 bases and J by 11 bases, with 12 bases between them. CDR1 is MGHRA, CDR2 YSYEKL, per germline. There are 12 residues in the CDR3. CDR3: CASSHALGEQYF. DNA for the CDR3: TGCGCCAGCAGCCACGCGCTCGGGGAGCAGTATTTT.

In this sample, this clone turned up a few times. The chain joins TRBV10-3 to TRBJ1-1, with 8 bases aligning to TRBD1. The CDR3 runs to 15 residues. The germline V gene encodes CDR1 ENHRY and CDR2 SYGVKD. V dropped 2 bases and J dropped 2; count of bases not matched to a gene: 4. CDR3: CAISEAGGLNTEAFF. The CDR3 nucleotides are TGTGCCATCAGTGAGGCAGGGGGCCTTAACACTGAAGCTTTCTTT.

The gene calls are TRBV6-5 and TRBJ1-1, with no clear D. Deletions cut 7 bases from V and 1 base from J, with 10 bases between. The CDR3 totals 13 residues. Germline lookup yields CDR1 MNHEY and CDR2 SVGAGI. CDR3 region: CASMWEQNTEAFF. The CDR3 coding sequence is TGTGCCAGCATGTGGGAGCAGAACACTGAAGCTTTCTTT.

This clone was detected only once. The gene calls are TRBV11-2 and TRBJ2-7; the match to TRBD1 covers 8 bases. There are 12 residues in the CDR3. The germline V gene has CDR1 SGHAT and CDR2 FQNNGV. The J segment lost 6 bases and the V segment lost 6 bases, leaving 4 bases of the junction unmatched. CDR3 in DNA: TGTGCCAGCAGTTTGACAGGGGTCGAGCAGTACTTC. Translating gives CASSLTGVEQYF.

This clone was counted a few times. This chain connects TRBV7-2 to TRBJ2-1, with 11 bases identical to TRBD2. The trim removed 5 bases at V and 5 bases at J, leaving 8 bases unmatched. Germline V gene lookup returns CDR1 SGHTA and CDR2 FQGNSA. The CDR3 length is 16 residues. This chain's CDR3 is CASSPSGTSGHNEQFF. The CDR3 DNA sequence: TGTGCCAGCAGCCCCTCCGGGACTAGCGGCCACAATGAGCAGTTCTTC.

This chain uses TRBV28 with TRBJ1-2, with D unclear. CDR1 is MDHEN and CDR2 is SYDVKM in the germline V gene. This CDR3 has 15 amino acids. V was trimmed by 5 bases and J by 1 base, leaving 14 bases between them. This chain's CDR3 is CASSPGLRFNYGYTF. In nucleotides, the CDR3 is TGTGCCAGCAGTCCGGGTCTTCGGTTTAACTATGGCTACACCTTC.

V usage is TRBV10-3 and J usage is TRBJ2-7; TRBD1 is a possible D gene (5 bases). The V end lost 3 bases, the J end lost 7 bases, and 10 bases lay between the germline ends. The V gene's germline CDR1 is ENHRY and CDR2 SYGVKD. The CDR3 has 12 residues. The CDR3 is CAISDLRGEQYF. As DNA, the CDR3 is TGTGCCATCAGTGACCTTAGGGGAGAGCAGTACTTC.

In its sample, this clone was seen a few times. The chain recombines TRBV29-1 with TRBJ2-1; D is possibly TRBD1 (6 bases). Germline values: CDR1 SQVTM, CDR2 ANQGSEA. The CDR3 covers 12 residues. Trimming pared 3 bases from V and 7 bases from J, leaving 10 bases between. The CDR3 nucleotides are TGCAGCGTTGACAGGGGCAGGAATGAGCAGTTCTTC. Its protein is CSVDRGRNEQFF.